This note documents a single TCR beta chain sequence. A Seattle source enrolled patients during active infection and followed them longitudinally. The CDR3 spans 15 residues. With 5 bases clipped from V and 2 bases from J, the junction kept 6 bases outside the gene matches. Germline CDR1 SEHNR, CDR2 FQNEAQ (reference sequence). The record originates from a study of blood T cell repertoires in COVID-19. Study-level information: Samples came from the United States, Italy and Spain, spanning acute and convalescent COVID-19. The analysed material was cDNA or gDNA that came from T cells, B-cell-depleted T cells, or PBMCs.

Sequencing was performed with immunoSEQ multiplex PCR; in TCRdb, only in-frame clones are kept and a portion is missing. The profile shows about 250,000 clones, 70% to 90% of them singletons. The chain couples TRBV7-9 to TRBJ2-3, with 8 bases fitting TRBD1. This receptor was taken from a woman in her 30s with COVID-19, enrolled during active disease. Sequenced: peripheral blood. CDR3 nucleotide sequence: TGTGCCAGCAGCCAAAACAGGGGGGCCACAGATACGCAGTATTTT. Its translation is CASSQNRGATDTQYF. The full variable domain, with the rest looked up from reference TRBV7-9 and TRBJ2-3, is DTGVSQNPRHKITKRGQNVTFRCDPISEHNRLYWYRQTLGQGPEFLTYFQNEAQLEKSRLLSDRFSAERPKGSFSTLEIQRTEQGDSAMYLCASSQNRGATDTQYFGPGTRLTVL.